This T cell receptor beta chain was profiled in a study of cytomegalovirus exposure and HLA in healthy donors. General study findings and limits: Confirmation in vitro established that a few CMV-associated chains were specific for CMV antigens.

With respect to this clone: Its cognate antigen is unknown.

Profiling relied on immunoSEQ multiplex PCR, and the TCRdb table lists in-frame clones only, not all of them. Of over 110,000 clones in the sample, roughly four fifths were seen once. Between the trimmed V and J ends, which lost 5 bases and 0 bases, there was a span of 8 bases. Germline V gene lookup returns CDR1 SGDLS and CDR2 YYNGEE. The CDR3 is 13 amino acids. The source is a woman in her twenties or thirties in good health and CMV-seronegative. The sample was PBMCs. V usage is TRBV9 and J usage is TRBJ1-1, with D unclear. This CDR3 reads CASSSDMNTEAFF. The CDR3, as DNA: TGTGCCAGCAGTTCAGACATGAACACTGAAGCTTTCTTT.